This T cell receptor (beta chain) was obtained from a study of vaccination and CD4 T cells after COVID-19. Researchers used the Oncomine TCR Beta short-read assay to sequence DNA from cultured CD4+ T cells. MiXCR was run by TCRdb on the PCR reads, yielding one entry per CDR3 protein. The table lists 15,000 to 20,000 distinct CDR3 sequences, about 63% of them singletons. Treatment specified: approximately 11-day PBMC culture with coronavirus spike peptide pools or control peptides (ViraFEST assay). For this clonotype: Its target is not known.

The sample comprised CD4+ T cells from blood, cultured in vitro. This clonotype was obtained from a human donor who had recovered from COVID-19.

The CDR3 coding sequence is TGTGCCAGCTCACTAACCGGGACAGGGGGTTACGAGCAGTACTTC. It codes for CASSLTGTGGYEQYF. V is TRBV18 and J is TRBJ2-7, with 11 nucleotides matching TRBD1. Germline assignment: CDR1 KGHSH and CDR2 LQKENI. The CDR3 runs to 15 residues. Unmatched junction bases numbered 6, after V lost 4 bases and J lost 4 bases.